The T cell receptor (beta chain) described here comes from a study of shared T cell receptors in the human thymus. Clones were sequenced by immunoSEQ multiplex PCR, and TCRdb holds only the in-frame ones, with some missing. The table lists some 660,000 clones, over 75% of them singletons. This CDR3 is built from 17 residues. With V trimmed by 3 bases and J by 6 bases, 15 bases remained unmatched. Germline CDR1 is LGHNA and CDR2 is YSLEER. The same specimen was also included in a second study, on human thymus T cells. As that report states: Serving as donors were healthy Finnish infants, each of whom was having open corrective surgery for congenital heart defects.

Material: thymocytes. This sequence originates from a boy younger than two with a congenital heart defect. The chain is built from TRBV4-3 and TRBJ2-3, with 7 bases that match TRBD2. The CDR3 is CASSHRNRRERNDTQYF. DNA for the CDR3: TGCGCCAGCAGCCACCGCAACAGGCGGGAGAGGAACGATACGCAGTATTTT.